Presented here are 5 T cell receptor beta chains from one specimen sequenced in a study of T cell responses to AZD1222 COVID-19 vaccine. Generated by immunoSEQ multiplex PCR, the TCRdb table keeps only in-frame clones and is missing some. The profile shows 150,000 to 200,000 clones, less than 95% of them singletons. This specimen consisted of peripheral blood, obtained on day 0 of AZD1222 vaccination. These receptors originate from an adult in good health.

The J gene is TRBJ2-7, the V gene TRBV19, with D maybe TRBD2 (7 bases). CDR3 length: 15 amino acids. Trimming shortened V by 7 bases and J by 4 bases, and 20 bases separated the two germline ends. Germline V gives CDR1 LNHDA, CDR2 SQIVND (reference sequence). This chain's CDR3 is CASKMVGGAPYEQYF. CDR3 bases: TGTGCCAGTAAGATGGTTGGGGGGGCGCCTTACGAGCAGTACTTC.

The count of this clone is one. V gene TRBV5-4 combines with J gene TRBJ1-1; possible D gene TRBD1, 6 bases. The CDR3 has 15 residues. Trimming shortened V by 4 bases and J by 4 bases, and 17 bases separated the two germline ends. Looked up from germline, CDR1 is SGHNT and CDR2 is YYREEE (reference sequence). The DNA for the CDR3 is TGTGCCAGCAGCCTACCGTCGCGGGGGCCCACTGAAGCTTTCTTT. This encodes CASSLPSRGPTEAFF.

The rearrangement links TRBV5-6 to TRBJ1-2; D is possibly TRBD1 (6 bases). This CDR3 is 14 amino acids long. From germline, CDR1 is SGHDT and CDR2 YYEEEE. Trimming took off 0 bases at V and 7 bases at J, with 13 bases between the two ends. The CDR3 DNA reads as TGTGCCAGCAGCTTGGCCCAGACAGGCCCTGGCTACACCTTC. This codes for CASSLAQTGPGYTF.

V is TRBV6-5 and J is TRBJ2-3; possibly TRBD1 for D (5 bases). V was trimmed by 7 bases and J by 12 bases, leaving 14 bases between them. There are 11 residues in the CDR3. Germline V gene lookup returns CDR1 MNHEY and CDR2 SVGAGI. The CDR3 DNA follows: TGTGCCAGCACAGGGAAGGATAGCCAGTATTTT. Its translation is CASTGKDSQYF.

This chain links TRBV27 with TRBJ2-7, with TRBD2 identical over 7 bases. The germline V gene encodes CDR1 MNHEY and CDR2 SMNVEV (reference sequence). The CDR3 spans 16 residues. V trimming: 0 bases; J trimming: 6 bases; junction bases outside the gene matches: 11. CDR3 protein: CASSLSLGGGVFEQYF. The CDR3 DNA sequence: TGTGCCAGCAGTTTATCTCTCGGCGGGGGAGTCTTCGAGCAGTACTTC.